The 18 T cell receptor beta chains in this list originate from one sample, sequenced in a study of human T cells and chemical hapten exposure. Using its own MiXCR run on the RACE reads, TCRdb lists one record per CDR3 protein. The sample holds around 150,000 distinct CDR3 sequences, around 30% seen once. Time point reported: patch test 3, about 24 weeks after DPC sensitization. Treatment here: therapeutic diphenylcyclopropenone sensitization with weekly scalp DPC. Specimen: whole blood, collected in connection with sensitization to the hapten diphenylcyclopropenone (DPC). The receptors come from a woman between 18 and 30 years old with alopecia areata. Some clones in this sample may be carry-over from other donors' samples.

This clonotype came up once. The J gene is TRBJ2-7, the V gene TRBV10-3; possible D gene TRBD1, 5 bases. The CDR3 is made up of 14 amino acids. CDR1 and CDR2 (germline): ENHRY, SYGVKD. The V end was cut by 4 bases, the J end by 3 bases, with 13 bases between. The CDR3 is CAISGGQNFYEQYF. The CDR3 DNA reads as TGTGCCATCAGTGGCGGACAAAACTTCTACGAGCAGTACTTC.

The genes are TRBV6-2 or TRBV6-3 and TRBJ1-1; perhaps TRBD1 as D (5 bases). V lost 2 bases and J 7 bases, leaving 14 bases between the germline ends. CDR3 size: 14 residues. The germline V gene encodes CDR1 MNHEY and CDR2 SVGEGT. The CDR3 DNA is TGTGCCAGCAGTTACAGGTCGGGAGGGGATGAAGCTTTCTTT. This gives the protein CASSYRSGGDEAFF.

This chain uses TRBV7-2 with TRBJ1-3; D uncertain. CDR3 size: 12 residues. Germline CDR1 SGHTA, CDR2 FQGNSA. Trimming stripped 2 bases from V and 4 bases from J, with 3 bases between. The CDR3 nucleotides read TGTGCCAGCAGCTTAACGGGAAACACCATATATTTT. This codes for CASSLTGNTIYF.

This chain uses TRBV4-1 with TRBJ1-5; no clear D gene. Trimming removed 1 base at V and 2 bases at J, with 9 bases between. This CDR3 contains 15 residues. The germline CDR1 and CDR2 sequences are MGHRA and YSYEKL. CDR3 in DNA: TGCGCCAGCAGCCAAGGGGTAAGGGGCAATCAGCCCCAGCATTTT. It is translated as CASSQGVRGNQPQHF.

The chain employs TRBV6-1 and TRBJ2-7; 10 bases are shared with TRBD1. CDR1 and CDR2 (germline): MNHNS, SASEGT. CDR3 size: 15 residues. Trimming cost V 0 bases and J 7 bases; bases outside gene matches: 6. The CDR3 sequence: CASSEAPGQGWEQYF. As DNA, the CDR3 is TGTGCCAGCAGTGAAGCTCCGGGACAGGGGTGGGAGCAGTACTTC.

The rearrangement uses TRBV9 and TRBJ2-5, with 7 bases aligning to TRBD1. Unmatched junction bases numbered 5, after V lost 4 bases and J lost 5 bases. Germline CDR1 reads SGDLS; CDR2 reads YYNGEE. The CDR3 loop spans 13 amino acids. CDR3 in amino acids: CASSPDRVETQYF. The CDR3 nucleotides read TGTGCCAGCAGCCCCGACAGGGTGGAGACCCAGTACTTC.

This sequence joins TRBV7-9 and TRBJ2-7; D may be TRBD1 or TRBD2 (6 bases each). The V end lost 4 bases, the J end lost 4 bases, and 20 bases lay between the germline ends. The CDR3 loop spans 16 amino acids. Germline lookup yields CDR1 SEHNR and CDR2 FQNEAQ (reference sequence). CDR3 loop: CASSSARPGAKYEQYF. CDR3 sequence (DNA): TGTGCCAGCAGCTCCGCTCGCCCGGGGGCTAAGTACGAGCAGTACTTC.

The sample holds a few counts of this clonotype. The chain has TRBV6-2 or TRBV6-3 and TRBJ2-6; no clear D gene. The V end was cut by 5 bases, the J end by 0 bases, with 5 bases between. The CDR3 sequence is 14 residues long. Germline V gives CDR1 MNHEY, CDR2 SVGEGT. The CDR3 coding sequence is TGTGCCAGCAGTCGTAACTCTGGGGCCAACGTCCTGACTTTC. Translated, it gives CASSRNSGANVLTF.

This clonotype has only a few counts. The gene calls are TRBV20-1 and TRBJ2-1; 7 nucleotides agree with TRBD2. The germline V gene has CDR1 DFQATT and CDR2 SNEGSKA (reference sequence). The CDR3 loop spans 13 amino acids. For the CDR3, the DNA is TGCAGCCAAAGACTAGCATATCACAATGAGCAGTTCTTC. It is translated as CSQRLAYHNEQFF.

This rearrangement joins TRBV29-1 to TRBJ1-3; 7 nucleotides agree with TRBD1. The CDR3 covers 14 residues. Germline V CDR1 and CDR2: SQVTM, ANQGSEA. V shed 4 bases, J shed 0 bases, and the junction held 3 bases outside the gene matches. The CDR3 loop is CSVGQGVSGNTIYF. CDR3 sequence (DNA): TGCAGCGTTGGACAGGGCGTCTCTGGAAACACCATATATTTT.

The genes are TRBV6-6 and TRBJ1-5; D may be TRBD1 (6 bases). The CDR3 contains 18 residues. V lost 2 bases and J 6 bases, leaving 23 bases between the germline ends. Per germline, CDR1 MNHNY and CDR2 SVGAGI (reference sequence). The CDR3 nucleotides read TGTGCCAGCAGTTACCCCCCCCTACAGGGCCCGAGGAGTCAGCCCCAGCATTTT. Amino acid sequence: CASSYPPLQGPRSQPQHF.

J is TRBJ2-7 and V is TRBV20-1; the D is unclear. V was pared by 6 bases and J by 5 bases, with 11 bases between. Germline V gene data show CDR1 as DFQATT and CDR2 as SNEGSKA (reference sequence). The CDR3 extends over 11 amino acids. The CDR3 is CSAITSHEQYF. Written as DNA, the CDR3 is TGCAGTGCAATAACCAGCCACGAGCAGTACTTC.

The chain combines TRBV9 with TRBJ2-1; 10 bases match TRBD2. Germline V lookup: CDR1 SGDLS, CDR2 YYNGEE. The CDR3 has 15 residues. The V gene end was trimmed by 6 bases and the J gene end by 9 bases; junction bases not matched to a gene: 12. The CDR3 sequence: CASTQLAGAGGEQFF. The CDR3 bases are TGTGCCAGCACCCAGCTAGCGGGAGCGGGCGGTGAGCAGTTCTTC.

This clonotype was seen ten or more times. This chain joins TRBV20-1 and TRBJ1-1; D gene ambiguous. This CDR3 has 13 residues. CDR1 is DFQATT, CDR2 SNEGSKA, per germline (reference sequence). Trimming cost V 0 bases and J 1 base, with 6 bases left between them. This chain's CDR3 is CSARDSGNTEAFF. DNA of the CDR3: TGCAGTGCTAGAGATTCTGGGAACACTGAAGCTTTCTTT.

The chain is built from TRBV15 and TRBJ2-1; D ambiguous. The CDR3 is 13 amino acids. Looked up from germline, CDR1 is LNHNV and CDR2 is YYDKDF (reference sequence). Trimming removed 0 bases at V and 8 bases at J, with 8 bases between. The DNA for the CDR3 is TGTGCCACCAGCAGAGATCCAGGCGATGAGCAGTTCTTC. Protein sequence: CATSRDPGDEQFF.

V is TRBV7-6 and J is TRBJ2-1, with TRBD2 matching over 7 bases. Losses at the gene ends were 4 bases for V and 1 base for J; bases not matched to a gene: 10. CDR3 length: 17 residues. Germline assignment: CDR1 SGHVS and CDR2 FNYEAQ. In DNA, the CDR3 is TGTGCCAGCAGCTACCGACTAGCTAGTAGTTCCTACAATGAGCAGTTCTTC. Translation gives CASSYRLASSSYNEQFF.

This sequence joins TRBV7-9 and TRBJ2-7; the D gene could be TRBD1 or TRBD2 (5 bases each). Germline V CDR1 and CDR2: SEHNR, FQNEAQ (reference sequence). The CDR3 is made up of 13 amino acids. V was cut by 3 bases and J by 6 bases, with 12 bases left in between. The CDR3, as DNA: TGTGCCAGCAGCTTGGATGGGACCGGCGAGCAGTACTTC. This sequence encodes CASSLDGTGEQYF.

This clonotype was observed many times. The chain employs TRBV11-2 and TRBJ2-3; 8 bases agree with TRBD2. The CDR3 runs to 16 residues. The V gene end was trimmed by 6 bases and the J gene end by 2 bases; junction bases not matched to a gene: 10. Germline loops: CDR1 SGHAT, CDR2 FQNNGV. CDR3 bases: TGTGCCAGCAGATTCTTTAGCGGGGAGTCCACAGATACGCAGTATTTT. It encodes CASRFFSGESTDTQYF.